The sequence of this TCR beta chain was determined in a study of control samples from healthy donors and cancer patients. Deletions cut 0 bases from V and 3 bases from J, with 12 bases between. The CDR3 contains 16 residues. Germline-derived CDR1 and CDR2 are LGHNA and YSLEER. The protocol was immunoSEQ multiplex PCR, while the TCRdb copy is restricted to in-frame clones and leaves out a portion. The sample carries tens of thousands of clones, 65% to 85% recorded once. The chain employs TRBV4-3 and TRBJ2-1, with D unresolved. Sequencing used blood. The clonotype originates from a man between 60 and 75 years old in good health. The CDR3 sequence: CASSQDRSVDYNEQFF. CDR3 coding DNA: TGCGCCAGCAGCCAAGATAGGAGCGTCGACTACAATGAGCAGTTCTTC.